This T cell receptor beta chain was profiled in a study of T cells expressing NK-cell markers. Study-wide points: As a fraction of CD8+ T cells, dominant NKG2C+ clonotypes reached about 1.0-7.5% in 5 to 7 donors.

Note on this clonotype: What it binds is not known.

With UMIs, 5'RACE template switching was used to make TCR beta cDNA. TCRdb processed the 5' RACE reads again and assigns one entry to each CDR3 protein, with no DNA. The listing contains about 260,000 distinct CDR3 sequences. Sequences were obtained from blood T cells: a sorted CD56 or NKG2C T cell subset, CD4+ or CD8+ T cells, or bulk PBMC T cells (not recorded which). The TCR sequence derives from a woman between 18 and 70 years old in good health.

The CDR3 spells CSARFVSGASSYNEQFF. V usage is TRBV20-1 and J usage is TRBJ2-1; TCRdb selects TRBD2, and the lack of DNA leaves this call unchecked. The germline CDR1 and CDR2 sequences are DFQATT and SNEGSKA (reference sequence). This CDR3 has 17 amino acids.